A selection of T cell receptor beta chains follows, all from one sample in a study of cytomegalovirus exposure and HLA in healthy donors. Repertoires were generated with immunoSEQ multiplex PCR, while TCRdb's copy carries only in-frame clones and drops some. Among approximately 90,000 clones listed, around 77% were seen once. Sequenced material: PBMCs. Every receptor here comes from a man aged 40-49 years in good health and CMV-seronegative. Both conserved end residues are part of each CDR3. The D gene is left open where the match is weak. Expanded clones get a size class; other rows say once, few or many, or leave the size out.

J,size,V,D,DNA,CDR3
TRBJ2-1,NA,TRBV2,TRBD2,TGTGCCAGCAGTGAAGGTGTACGGGCCATAGCGGGGGCCTTCTACAATGAGCAGTTCTTC,CASSEGVRAIAGAFYNEQFF
TRBJ1-6,few,TRBV25-1,NA,TGTGCCAGCAGTGAAGCGGGGCGAGTTTCACCCCTCCACTTT,CASSEAGRVSPLHF
TRBJ2-1,NA,TRBV28,NA,TGTGCCAGCAGTCGAGATACAGGGAAGGAGCAGTTCTTC,CASSRDTGKEQFF
TRBJ1-6,NA,TRBV19,TRBD1,TGTGCCAGTAGTATAAACAGGGGGCAGTCACCCCTCCACTTT,CASSINRGQSPLHF
TRBJ1-6,NA,TRBV6-1,NA,TGTGCCAGCAGTGGCGAAGGGGGACCAAATTCACCCCTCCACTTT,CASSGEGGPNSPLHF
TRBJ1-2,NA,TRBV6-6,TRBD1,TGTGCCAGCAGTGCCCCGGACAGGGGCGTCCTTGGCTACACCTTC,CASSAPDRGVLGYTF
TRBJ2-5,NA,TRBV2,TRBD1,TGTGCCAGCGACCGGGACAGGGAAGAGACCCAGTACTTC,CASDRDREETQYF
TRBJ2-1,NA,TRBV19,TRBD2,TGTGCCAGTAGCTCACCAACGGGGGGGCGAAATGAGCAGTTCTTC,CASSSPTGGRNEQFF
TRBJ2-1,NA,TRBV27,NA,TGTGCCAGCAGTCTCGGGACACCCAATTTGGGGAGTTACAATGAGCAGTTCTTC,CASSLGTPNLGSYNEQFF
TRBJ2-2,few,TRBV7-6,TRBD1,TGTGCCAGCAGCACCGGGACAGCTAACACCGGGGAGCTGTTTTTT,CASSTGTANTGELFF
TRBJ1-1,NA,TRBV4-2,NA,TGTGCCAGCAGCCTGGTGGGGGTGGAGGGGCCAGAAGCTTTCTTT,CASSLVGVEGPEAFF
TRBJ1-2,once,TRBV7-9,NA,TGTGCCAGCAGCCCAATTGGGGGCGGCTATGGCTACACCTTC,CASSPIGGGYGYTF
TRBJ1-5,NA,TRBV19,TRBD1,TGTGCCAGTACCGACAGGGGGCATCAGCCCCAGCATTTT,CASTDRGHQPQHF
TRBJ2-1,once,TRBV19,NA,TGTGCCAGTACCCGGGAGCGAGGTGAGCAGTTCTTC,CASTRERGEQFF
TRBJ1-2,NA,TRBV28,TRBD1,TGTGCCAGCGGACCGGGACAGGGTCTTGGCTACACCTTC,CASGPGQGLGYTF
TRBJ2-3,NA,TRBV7-2,NA,TGTGCCAGCAGCTTCTCCACAGATACGCAGTATTTT,CASSFSTDTQYF
TRBJ1-1,few,TRBV6-5,NA,TGTGCCAGCAGGTCCCTAGGGGTAGACACTGAAGCTTTCTTT,CASRSLGVDTEAFF
TRBJ2-7,few,TRBV10-1,TRBD1,TGCGCCAGCAGTGAGGGGACAGCCGGCGGCGAGCAGTACTTC,CASSEGTAGGEQYF
TRBJ2-3,few,TRBV11-3,NA,TGTGCCAGCAGCTTAGGGCGGGACTTCACAGATACGCAGTATTTT,CASSLGRDFTDTQYF
TRBJ1-6,NA,TRBV28,TRBD1,TGTGCCAGCAGCACCGGGACAGGGCAATCACCCCTCCACTTT,CASSTGTGQSPLHF
TRBJ2-7,NA,TRBV6-5,NA,TGTGCCAGCAGACCGGGACACCGTACGACCTACGAGCAGTACTTC,CASRPGHRTTYEQYF
TRBJ1-1,NA,TRBV5-8,TRBD1,TGTGCCAGTCAGGGGGCGATGAACACTGAAGCTTTCTTT,CASQGAMNTEAFF
TRBJ2-1,NA,TRBV6-5,NA,TGTGCCAGCAGTTACCCCGACAATGAGCAGTTCTTC,CASSYPDNEQFF
TRBJ2-3,once,TRBV19,TRBD2,TGTGCCAGTAGTATCGGGGCTAGCGGAGAAGCTAGCACAGATACGCAGTATTTT,CASSIGASGEASTDTQYF
TRBJ1-6,NA,TRBV30,NA,TGTGCCTGGAGTGTAGGGGTTGGGACATATTCCCTCTCCTATAATTCACCCCTCCACTTT,CAWSVGVGTYSLSYNSPLHF
TRBJ2-1,NA,TRBV28,TRBD2,TGTGCCAGCAGTGGGCCAACGGGACTAGCGGGATACAATGAGCAGTTCTTC,CASSGPTGLAGYNEQFF
TRBJ2-7,NA,TRBV5-1,TRBD1,TGCGCCAGCCGGGACAGGGTTGACGAGCAGTACTTC,CASRDRVDEQYF
TRBJ1-5,NA,TRBV4-1,TRBD1,TGCGCCAGCAGTCTGACAGGGAGCAATCAGCCCCAGCATTTT,CASSLTGSNQPQHF
TRBJ2-7,once,TRBV19,TRBD2,TGTGCCAGTGGGACTCTAGCGGCCAGGGAGCAGTACTTC,CASGTLAAREQYF
TRBJ1-6,NA,TRBV7-8,NA,TGTGCCAGCAGCTTAGATTCTGGGAGGGATTCCCTCCACTTT,CASSLDSGRDSLHF
TRBJ2-1,NA,TRBV18,NA,TGTGCCAGCTCACCCTCGTCAGGGCGCAGCGTCTACAATGAGCAGTTCTTC,CASSPSSGRSVYNEQFF
TRBJ2-2,NA,TRBV28,NA,TGTGCCAGCAGTACACCGGAGGGCCTTAGCGGGGAGCTGTTTTTT,CASSTPEGLSGELFF
TRBJ1-6,NA,TRBV2,TRBD1,TGTGCCAGCAGCGCCCGGTCCGGCAGGGGGCAATCACCCCTCCACTTT,CASSARSGRGQSPLHF
TRBJ1-1,few,TRBV12-5,TRBD1,TGTGCTAGTGGTTTGGTATTATCCCCAACAGGGGGCCAGAACACTGAAGCTTTCTTT,CASGLVLSPTGGQNTEAFF
TRBJ1-6,NA,TRBV5-1,NA,TGCGCCAGCAGCTTGGAAGGGGGCTATAATTCACCCCTCCACTTT,CASSLEGGYNSPLHF
TRBJ1-6,NA,TRBV6-1,NA,TGTGCCAGCAGTGAAAAAGTGGGGGCGAGCTCCTATAATTCACCCCTCCACTTT,CASSEKVGASSYNSPLHF
TRBJ1-3,few,TRBV15,NA,TGTGCCACCAGCAGAGATCAGTCAGGCTCTGGAAACACCATATATTTT,CATSRDQSGSGNTIYF
TRBJ2-3,NA,TRBV9,TRBD2,TGTGCCAGCAGCGCCGTCGGACTAGCGCCAGATACGCAGTATTTT,CASSAVGLAPDTQYF
TRBJ2-5,NA,TRBV2,NA,TGTGCCAGCAGATACAGGGTGTTCGAGACCCAGTACTTC,CASRYRVFETQYF
TRBJ1-1,once,TRBV28,NA,TGTGCCACCCCAATCGTAGGAGACACTGAAGCTTTCTTT,CATPIVGDTEAFF
TRBJ1-6,NA,TRBV2,TRBD1,TGTGCCAGCAGACCCGGGACAGGCTATAATTCACCCCTCCACTTT,CASRPGTGYNSPLHF
TRBJ2-3,NA,TRBV9,NA,TGTGCCAGCAGCGTAGCAGGGGCCACAGATACGCAGTATTTT,CASSVAGATDTQYF
TRBJ2-1,once,TRBV28,TRBD1,TGTGCCAGCAGTTTATTCAGGACAGGGAGGAATGAGCAGTTCTTC,CASSLFRTGRNEQFF
TRBJ1-6,NA,TRBV29-1,NA,TGCAGCGTTGCGACAGATAATTCACCCCTCCACTTT,CSVATDNSPLHF